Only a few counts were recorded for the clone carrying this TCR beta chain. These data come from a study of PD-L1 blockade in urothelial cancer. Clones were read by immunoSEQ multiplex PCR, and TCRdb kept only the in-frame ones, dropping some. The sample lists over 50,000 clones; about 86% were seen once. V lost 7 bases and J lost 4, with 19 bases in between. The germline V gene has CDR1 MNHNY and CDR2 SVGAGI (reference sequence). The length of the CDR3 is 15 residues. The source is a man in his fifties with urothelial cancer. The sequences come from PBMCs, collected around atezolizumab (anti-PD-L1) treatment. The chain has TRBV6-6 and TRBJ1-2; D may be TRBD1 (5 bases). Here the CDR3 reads CASTDGGITGYGYTF. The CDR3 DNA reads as TGTGCCAGCACTGACGGGGGGATAACTGGCTATGGCTACACCTTC.